One and the same sample provided the 6 T cell receptor beta chains below, sequenced in a study of T cells in tuberculosis. Sorting used thawed, overnight-rested PBMC stained with anti-CD3, a viability dye and GMM-loaded CD1B tetramer. The lipid loaded on the CD1B tetramers was C32 glucose monomycolate from Rhodococcus equi. The table came from immunoSEQ multiplex PCR; TCRdb's copy has only in-frame clones and leaves some out. The sample has 85,000 to 90,000 clones, approximately 91% seen once. Sample: CD1b-GMM tetramer-negative cells sorted from PBMCs. The receptor set was obtained from an adult woman with latent tuberculosis.

The chain is built from TRBV28 and TRBJ1-2, with no clear D. V lost 3 bases, J lost 5 bases, and 13 bases lay in between. Germline V gene data show CDR1 as MDHEN and CDR2 as SYDVKM. CDR3 length: 14 residues. The CDR3 spells CASSLPTRRYGYTF. CDR3 in DNA: TGTGCCAGCAGTTTGCCCACTCGGAGATATGGCTACACCTTC.

The rearrangement uses TRBV5-1 and TRBJ2-7; 12 nucleotides match TRBD1. The V segment lost 4 bases and the J segment 7 bases; nucleotides outside the gene matches: 6. This CDR3 comprises 14 residues. Germline V lookup: CDR1 SGHRS, CDR2 YFSETQ. The CDR3 DNA reads TGCGCCAGCAGCCCGGGACAGGGGGCAGGGGAGCAGTACTTC. Residues: CASSPGQGAGEQYF.

V usage is TRBV7-6 and J usage is TRBJ1-2, with 7 bases lining up with TRBD1. The CDR3 is 14 residues long. Germline V CDR1 and CDR2: SGHVS, FNYEAQ. With 5 bases clipped from V and 4 bases from J, the junction kept 7 bases outside the gene matches. CDR3: CASSPETGLYGYTF. The CDR3 coding sequence is TGTGCCAGCAGCCCCGAGACAGGGCTCTATGGCTACACCTTC.

The chain employs TRBV30 and TRBJ1-5; no clear D gene. Per germline, CDR1 GTSNPN and CDR2 SVGIG (reference sequence). V was shortened by 3 bases and J by 3 bases, with 6 bases between the two germline ends. CDR3 size: 12 residues. CDR3: CAWSFSNQPQHF. The DNA of the CDR3 is TGTGCCTGGAGCTTCTCCAATCAGCCCCAGCATTTT.

This clone was found once. The J gene is TRBJ2-6, the V gene TRBV6-5; 10 bases map to TRBD1. Germline CDR1 is MNHEY and CDR2 is SVGAGI. With V trimmed by 4 bases and J by 2 bases, 2 bases remained unmatched. This CDR3 comprises 16 residues. In nucleotides, the CDR3 is TGTGCCAGCAGTTTGGACAGGGGGGCTGGGGCCAACGTCCTGACTTTC. It codes for CASSLDRGAGANVLTF.

The CDR3 protein is CAWSVGQAALANYGYTF. The DNA for the CDR3 is TGTGCCTGGAGTGTGGGCCAGGCCGCCCTGGCTAACTATGGCTACACCTTC. The chain employs TRBV30 and TRBJ1-2; D call uncertain. Germline V gene data show CDR1 as GTSNPN and CDR2 as SVGIG (reference sequence). This CDR3 region has 17 residues. Trimming shortened V by 0 bases and J by 0 bases, and 17 bases separated the two germline ends.